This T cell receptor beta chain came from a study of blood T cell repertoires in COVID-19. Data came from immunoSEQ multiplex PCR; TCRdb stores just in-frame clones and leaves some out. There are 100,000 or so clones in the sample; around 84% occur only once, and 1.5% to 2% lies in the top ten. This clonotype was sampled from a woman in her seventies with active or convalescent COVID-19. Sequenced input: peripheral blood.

The CDR3 sequence is CASSSGTSLYNEQFF. DNA of the CDR3: TGTGCCAGCAGCTCCGGGACTAGCCTTTACAATGAGCAGTTCTTC. This rearrangement joins TRBV7-6 to TRBJ2-1; 9 nucleotides match TRBD2. CDR3 length: 15 residues. J gave up 4 bases and V 4 bases, and 5 bases lay outside the gene matches. Germline V gene data show CDR1 as SGHVS and CDR2 as FNYEAQ.